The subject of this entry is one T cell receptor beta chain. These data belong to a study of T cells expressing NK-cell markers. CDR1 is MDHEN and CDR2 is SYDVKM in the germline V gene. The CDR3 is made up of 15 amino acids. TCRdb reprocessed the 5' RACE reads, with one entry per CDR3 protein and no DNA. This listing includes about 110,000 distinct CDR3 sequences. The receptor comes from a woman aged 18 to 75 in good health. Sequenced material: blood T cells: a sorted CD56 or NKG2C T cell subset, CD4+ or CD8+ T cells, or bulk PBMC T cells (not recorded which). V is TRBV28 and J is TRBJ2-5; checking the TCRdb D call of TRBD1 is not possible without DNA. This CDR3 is CASSRQGENQETQYF.